This T cell receptor beta chain is drawn from a study of technical replicates of blood from a few donors (dated by TCRdb to about 2017). CDR1 MDHEN and CDR2 SYDVKM are derived from the germline V gene. Reading from cysteine to phenylalanine, the CDR3 counts 14 amino acids. Kept here is only the CDR3 DNA, which spans 42 bases and is read in frame from base 1. Deletion took 1 base off V and 6 bases off J, with a span of 10 bases between the germline ends. Library preparation was by the immunoSEQ multiplex PCR assay. TCRdb retrieved this table from immuneACCESS and kept in-frame rearrangements only. Not all clones are present; in checked studies, unresolved V genes account for under half, and no reason is known for the remainder. The sample table shows over 65,000 clones, and roughly 96% are seen once. The ten largest clones take up approximately 0.2% of the sample. Details on this clone: Its target antigen remains unknown. No per-base quality is available; no much larger clone lies one base away.

The TCR sequence derives from a human donor in good health. The sequence links TRBV28 to TRBJ2-1; the D gene assignment is ambiguous. Sequenced input: T cells isolated from PBMCs. Read as DNA, the sequence is TGTGCCAGCAGTTTATTTGTGGTGCGCAATGAGCAGTTCTTC. This translates into CASSLFVVRNEQFF.